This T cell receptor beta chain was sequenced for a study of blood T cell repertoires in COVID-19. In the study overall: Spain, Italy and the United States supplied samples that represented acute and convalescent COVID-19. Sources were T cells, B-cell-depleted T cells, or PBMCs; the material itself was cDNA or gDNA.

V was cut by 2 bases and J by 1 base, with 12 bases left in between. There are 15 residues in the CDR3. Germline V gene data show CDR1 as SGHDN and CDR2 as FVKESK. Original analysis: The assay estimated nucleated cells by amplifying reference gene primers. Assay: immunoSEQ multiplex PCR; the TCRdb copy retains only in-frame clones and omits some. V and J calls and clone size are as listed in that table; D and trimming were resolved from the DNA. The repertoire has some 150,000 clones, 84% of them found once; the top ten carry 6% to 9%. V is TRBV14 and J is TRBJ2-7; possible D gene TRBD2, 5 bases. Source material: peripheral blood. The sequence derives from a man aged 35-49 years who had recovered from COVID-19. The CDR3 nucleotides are TGTGCCAGCAGCCAAATCCTTGCGGGTTCCTACGAGCAGTACTTC. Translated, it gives CASSQILAGSYEQYF. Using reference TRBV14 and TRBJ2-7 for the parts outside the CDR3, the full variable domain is EAGVTQFPSHSVIEKGQTVTLRCDPISGHDNLYWYRRVMGKEIKFLLHFVKESKQDESGMPNNRFLAERTGGTYSTLKVQPAELEDSGVYFCASSQILAGSYEQYFGPGTRLTVT.